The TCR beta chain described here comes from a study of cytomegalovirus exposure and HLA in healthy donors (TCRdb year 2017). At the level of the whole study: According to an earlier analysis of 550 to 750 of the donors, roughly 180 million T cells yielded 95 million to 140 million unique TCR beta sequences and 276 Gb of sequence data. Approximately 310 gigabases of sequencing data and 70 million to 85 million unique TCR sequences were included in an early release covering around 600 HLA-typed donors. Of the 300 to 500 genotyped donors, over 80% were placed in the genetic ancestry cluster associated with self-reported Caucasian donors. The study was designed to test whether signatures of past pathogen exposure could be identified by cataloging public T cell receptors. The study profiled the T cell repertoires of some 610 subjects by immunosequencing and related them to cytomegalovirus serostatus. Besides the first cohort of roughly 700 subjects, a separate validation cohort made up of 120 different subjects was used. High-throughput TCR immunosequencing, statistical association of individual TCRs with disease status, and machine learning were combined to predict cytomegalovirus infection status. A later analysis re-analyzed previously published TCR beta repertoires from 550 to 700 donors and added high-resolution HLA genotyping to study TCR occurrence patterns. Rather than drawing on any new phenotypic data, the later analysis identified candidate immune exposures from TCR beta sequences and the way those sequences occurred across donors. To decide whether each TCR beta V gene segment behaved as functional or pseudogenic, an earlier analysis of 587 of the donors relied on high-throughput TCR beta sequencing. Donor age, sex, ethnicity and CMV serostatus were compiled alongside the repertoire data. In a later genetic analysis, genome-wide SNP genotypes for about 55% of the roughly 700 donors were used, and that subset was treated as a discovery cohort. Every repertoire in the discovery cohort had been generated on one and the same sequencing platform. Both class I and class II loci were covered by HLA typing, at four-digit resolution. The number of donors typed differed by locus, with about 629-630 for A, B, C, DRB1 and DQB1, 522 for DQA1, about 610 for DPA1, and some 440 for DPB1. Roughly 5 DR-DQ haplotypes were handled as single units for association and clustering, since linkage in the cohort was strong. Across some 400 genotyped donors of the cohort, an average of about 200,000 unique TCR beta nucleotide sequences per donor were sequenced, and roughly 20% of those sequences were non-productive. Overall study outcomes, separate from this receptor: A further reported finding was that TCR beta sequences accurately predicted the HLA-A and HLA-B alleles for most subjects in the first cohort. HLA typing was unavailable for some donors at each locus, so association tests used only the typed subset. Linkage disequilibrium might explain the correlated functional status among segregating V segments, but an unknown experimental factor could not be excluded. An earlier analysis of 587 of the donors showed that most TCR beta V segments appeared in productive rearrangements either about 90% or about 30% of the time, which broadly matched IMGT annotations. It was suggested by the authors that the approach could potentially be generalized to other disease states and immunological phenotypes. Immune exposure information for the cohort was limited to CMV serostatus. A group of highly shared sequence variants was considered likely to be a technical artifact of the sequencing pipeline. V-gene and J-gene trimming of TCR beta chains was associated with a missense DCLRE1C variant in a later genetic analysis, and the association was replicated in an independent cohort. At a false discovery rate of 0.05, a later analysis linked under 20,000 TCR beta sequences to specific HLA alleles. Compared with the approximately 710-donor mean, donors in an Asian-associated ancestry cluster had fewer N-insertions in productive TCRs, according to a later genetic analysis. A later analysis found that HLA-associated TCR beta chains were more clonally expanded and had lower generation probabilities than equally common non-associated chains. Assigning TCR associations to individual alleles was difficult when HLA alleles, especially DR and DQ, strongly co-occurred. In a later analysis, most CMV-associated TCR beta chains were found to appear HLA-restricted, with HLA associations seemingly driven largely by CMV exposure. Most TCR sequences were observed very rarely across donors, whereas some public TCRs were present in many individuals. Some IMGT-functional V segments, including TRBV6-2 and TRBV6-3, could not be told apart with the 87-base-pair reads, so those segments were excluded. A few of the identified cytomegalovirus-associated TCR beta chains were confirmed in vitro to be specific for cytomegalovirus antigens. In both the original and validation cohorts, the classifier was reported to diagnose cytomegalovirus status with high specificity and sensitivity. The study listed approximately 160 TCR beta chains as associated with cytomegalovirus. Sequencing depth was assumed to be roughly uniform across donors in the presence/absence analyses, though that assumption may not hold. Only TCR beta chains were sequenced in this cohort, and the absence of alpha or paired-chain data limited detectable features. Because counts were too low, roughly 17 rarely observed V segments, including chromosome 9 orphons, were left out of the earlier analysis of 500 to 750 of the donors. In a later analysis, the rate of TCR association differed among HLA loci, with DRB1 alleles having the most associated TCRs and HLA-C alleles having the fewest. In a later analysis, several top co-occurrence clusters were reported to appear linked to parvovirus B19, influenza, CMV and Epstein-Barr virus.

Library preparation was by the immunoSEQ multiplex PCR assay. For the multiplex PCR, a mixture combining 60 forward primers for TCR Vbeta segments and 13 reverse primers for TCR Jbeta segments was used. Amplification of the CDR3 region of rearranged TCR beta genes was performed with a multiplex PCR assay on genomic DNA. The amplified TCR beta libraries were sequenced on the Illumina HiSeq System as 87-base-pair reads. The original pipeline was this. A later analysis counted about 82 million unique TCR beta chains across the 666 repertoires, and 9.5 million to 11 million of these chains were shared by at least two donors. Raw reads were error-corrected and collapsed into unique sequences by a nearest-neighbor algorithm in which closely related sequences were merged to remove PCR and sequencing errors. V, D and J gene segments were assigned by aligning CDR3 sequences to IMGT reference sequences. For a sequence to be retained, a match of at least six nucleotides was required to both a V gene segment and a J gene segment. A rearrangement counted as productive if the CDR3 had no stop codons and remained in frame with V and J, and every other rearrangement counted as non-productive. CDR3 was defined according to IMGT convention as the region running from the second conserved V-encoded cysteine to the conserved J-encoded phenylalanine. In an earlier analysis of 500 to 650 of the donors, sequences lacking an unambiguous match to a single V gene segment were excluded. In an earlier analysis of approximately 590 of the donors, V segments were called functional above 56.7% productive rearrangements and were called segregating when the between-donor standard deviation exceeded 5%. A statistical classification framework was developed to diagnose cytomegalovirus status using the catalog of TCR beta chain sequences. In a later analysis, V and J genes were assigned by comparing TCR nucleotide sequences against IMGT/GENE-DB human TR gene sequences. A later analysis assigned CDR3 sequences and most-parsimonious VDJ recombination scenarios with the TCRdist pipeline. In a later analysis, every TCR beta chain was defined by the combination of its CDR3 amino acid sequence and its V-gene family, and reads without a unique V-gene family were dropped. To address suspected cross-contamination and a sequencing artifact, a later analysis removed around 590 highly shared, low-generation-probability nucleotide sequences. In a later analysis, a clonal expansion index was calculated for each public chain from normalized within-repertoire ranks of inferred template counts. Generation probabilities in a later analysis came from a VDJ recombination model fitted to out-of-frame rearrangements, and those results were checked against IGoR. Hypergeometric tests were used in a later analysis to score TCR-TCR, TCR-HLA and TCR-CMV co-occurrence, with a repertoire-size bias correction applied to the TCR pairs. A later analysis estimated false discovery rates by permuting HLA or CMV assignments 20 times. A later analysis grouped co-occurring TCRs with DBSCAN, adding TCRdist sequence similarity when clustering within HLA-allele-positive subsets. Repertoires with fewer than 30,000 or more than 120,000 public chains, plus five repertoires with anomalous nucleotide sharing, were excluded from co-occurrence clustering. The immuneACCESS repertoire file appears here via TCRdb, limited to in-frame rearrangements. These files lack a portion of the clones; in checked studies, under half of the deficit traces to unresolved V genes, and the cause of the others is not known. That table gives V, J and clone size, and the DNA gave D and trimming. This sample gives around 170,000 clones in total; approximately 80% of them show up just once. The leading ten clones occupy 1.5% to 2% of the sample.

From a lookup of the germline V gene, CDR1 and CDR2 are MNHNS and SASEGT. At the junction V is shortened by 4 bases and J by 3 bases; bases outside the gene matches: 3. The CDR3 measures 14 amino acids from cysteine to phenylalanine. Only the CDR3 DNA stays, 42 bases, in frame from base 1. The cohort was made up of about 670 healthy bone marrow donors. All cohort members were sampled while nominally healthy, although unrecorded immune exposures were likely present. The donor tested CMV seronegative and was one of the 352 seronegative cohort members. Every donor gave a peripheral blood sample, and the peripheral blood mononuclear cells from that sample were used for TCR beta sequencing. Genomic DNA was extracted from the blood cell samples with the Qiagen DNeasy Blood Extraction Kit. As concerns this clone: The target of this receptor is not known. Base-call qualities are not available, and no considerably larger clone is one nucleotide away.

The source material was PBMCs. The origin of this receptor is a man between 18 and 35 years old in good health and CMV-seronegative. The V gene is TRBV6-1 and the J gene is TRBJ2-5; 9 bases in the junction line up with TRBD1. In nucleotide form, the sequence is TGTGCCAGCAGTGCGGGACAGGGTAAAGAGACCCAGTACTTC. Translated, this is CASSAGQGKETQYF.